This T cell receptor beta chain derives from a study of T cells after yellow fever vaccination. Overall study: Low-cell-number fractions underwent preparation using SMART-Seq v4 Ultra Low Input.

Turning to this clonotype: Antigen unknown.

MiXCR, run by TCRdb on the 5' RACE reads, gives a single entry per CDR3 protein. The sample holds about 550,000 distinct CDR3 sequences, 15% to 20% seen once. Overall study results and limits: Shared CD4/CD8 clonotypes were a small share, likely from convergent recombination.

V shed 5 bases, J shed 4 bases, and the junction held 20 bases outside the gene matches. The germline V gene has CDR1 SGHAT and CDR2 FQNNGV. The CDR3 totals 18 residues. The chain is built from TRBV11-2 and TRBJ2-7; 7 bases are shared with TRBD2. This receptor was identified in a man aged 30 to 39 who received the YFV17D yellow fever vaccine. The specimen comprised PBMCs, sampled 15 days after the yellow fever booster vaccination. The CDR3 loop is CASSTHRPSGTNKYEQYF. The CDR3 DNA reads as TGTGCCAGCAGCACCCACAGACCCAGCGGGACGAACAAATACGAGCAGTACTTC.